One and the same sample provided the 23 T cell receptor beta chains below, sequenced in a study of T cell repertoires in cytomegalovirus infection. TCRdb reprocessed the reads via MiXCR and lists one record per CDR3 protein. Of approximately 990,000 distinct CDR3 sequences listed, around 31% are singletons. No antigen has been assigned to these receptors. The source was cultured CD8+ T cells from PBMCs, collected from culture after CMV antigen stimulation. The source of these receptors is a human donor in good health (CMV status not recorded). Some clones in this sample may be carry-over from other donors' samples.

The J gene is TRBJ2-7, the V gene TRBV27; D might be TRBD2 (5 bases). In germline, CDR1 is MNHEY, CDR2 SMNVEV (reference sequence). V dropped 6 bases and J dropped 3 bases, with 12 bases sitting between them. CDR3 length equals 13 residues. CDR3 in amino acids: CASSKTAVYEQYF. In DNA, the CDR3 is TGTGCCAGCAGCAAAACAGCGGTCTACGAGCAGTACTTC.

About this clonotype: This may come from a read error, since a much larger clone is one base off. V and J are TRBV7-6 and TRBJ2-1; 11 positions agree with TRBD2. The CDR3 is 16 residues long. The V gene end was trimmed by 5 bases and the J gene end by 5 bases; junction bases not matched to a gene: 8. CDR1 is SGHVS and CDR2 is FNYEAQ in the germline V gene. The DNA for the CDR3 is TGTGCCAGCAGCCTCGCGACTAGCGGGGAGGACAATGAGCAGTTCTTC. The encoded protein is CASSLATSGEDNEQFF. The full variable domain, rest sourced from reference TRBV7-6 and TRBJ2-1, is GAGVSQSPRYKVTKRGQDVALRCDPISGHVSLYWYRQALGQGPEFLTYFNYEAQQDKSGLPNDRFSAERPEGSISTLTIQRTEQRDSAMYRCASSLATSGEDNEQFFGPGTRLTVL.

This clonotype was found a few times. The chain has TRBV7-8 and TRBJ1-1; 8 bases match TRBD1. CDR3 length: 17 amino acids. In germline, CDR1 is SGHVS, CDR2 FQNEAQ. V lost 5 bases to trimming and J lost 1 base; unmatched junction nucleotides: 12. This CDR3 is CASSPTPTGVTNTEAFF. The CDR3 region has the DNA TGTGCCAGCAGCCCCACCCCGACAGGGGTCACGAACACTGAAGCTTTCTTT.

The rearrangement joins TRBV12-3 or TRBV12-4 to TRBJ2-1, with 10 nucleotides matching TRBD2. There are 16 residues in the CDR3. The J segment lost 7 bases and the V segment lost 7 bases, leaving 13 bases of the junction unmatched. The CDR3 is CASKHISGGAGNEQFF. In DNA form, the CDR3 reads TGTGCCAGCAAACACATAAGCGGGGGGGCCGGGAATGAGCAGTTCTTC.

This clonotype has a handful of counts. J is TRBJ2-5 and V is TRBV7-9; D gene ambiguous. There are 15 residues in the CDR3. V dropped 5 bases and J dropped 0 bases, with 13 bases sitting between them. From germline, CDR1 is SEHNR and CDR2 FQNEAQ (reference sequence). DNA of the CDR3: TGTGCCAGCAGCCCCCTCGAGCAGTACCAAGAGACCCAGTACTTC. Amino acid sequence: CASSPLEQYQETQYF. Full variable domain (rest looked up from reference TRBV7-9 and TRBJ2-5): DTGVSQNPRHKITKRGQNVTFRCDPISEHNRLYWYRQTLGQGPEFLTYFQNEAQLEKSRLLSDRFSAERPKGSFSTLEIQRTEQGDSAMYLCASSPLEQYQETQYFGPGTRLLVL.

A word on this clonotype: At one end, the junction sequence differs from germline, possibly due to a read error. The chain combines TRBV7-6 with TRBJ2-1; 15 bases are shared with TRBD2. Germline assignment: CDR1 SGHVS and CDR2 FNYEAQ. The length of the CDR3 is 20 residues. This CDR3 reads CVSSRRTSGGGLSSYNEQFF. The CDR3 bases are TGTGTCAGCAGCCGCAGGACTAGCGGGGGGGGTCTCTCTTCCTACAATGAGCAGTTCTTC.

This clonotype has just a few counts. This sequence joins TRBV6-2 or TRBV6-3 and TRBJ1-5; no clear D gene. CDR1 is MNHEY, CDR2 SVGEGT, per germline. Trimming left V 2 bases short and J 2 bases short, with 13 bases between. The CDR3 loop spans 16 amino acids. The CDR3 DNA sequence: TGTGCCAGCAGTTACCTGGCTCCCTTCGGCAATCAGCCCCAGCATTTT. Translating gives CASSYLAPFGNQPQHF.

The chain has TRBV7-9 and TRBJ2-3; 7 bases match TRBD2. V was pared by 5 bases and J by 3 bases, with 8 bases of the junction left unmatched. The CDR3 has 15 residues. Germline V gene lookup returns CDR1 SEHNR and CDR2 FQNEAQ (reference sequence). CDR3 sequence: CASSPEVLATDTQYF. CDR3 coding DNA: TGTGCCAGCAGCCCTGAGGTACTAGCGACAGATACGCAGTATTTT.

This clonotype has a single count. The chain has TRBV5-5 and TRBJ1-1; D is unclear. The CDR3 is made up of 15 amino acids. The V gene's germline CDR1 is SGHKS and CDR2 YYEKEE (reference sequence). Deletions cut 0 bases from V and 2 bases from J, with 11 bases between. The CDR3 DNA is TGTGCCAGCAGCTTGGTTGATCGGTCAAACACTGAAGCTTTCTTT. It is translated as CASSLVDRSNTEAFF.

CDR3 loop: CASSYGSTGAYNEQFF. The DNA of the CDR3 is TGTGCCAGCAGTTACGGATCCACAGGGGCCTACAATGAGCAGTTCTTC. The chain uses TRBV6-5 and TRBJ2-1; 7 bases align to TRBD1. Germline V CDR1 and CDR2: MNHEY, SVGAGI. The CDR3 is made up of 16 amino acids. With V trimmed by 2 bases and J by 2 bases, 6 bases remained unmatched.

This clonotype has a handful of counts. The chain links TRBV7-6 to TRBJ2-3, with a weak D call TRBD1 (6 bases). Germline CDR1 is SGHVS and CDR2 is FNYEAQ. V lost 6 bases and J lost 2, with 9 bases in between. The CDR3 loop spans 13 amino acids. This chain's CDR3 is CASSGQFTDTQYF. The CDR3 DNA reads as TGTGCCAGCAGTGGACAGTTCACAGATACGCAGTATTTT.

CDR3 region: CATAKGDREDEKLFF. The DNA for the CDR3 is TGTGCCACCGCAAAAGGGGACAGGGAGGATGAAAAACTGTTTTTT. This chain uses TRBV10-3 with TRBJ1-4, with 9 nucleotides matching TRBD1. CDR3 length: 15 amino acids. V lost 10 bases, J lost 6 bases, and 12 bases stayed unmatched. Germline V gene lookup returns CDR1 ENHRY and CDR2 SYGVKD.

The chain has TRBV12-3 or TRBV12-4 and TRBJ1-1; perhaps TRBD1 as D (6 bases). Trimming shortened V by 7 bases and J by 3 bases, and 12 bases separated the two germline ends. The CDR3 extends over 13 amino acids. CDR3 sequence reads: CASKGDGDTEAFF. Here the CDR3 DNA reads TGTGCCAGCAAGGGGGATGGGGACACTGAAGCTTTCTTT.

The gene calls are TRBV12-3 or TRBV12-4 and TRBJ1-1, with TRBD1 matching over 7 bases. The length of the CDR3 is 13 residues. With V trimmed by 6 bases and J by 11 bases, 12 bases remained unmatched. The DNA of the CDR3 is TGTGCCAGCAGGACCCCGGGGACAGAGGGGGCTTTCTTT. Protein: CASRTPGTEGAFF.

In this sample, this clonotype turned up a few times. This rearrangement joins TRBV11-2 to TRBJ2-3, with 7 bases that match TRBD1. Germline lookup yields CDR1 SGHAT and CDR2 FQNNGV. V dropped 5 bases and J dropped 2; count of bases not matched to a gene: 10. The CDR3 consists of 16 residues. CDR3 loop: CASSPWARGSTDTQYF. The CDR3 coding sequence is TGTGCCAGCAGCCCTTGGGCCAGGGGGTCCACAGATACGCAGTATTTT.

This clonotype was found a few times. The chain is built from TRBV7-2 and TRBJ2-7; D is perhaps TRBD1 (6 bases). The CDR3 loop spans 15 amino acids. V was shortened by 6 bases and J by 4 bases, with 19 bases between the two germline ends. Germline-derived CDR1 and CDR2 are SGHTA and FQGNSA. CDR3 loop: CASSLSWQGMYEQYV. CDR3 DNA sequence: TGTGCCAGCAGTCTTAGTTGGCAGGGGATGTACGAGCAGTACGTC.

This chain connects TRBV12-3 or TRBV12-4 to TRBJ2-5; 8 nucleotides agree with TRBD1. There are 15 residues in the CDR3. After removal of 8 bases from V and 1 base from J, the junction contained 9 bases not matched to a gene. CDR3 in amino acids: CASQGALHIQETQYF. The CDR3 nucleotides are TGTGCCAGCCAGGGGGCCCTCCATATCCAAGAGACCCAGTACTTC.

CDR3 sequence (DNA): TGTGCCACCAGCCTGACAGGGACCCAAGAGACCCAGTACTTC. Translated: CATSLTGTQETQYF. The rearrangement links TRBV15 to TRBJ2-5; 7 nucleotides match TRBD1. V shed 5 bases and J 1 base; nucleotides not matched to a gene: 4. From germline, CDR1 is LNHNV and CDR2 YYDKDF (reference sequence). The CDR3 loop spans 14 amino acids. The complete variable domain, with remaining parts taken from reference TRBV15 and TRBJ2-5, reads DAMVIQNPRYQVTQFGKPVTLSCSQTLNHNVMYWYQQKSSQAPKLLFHYYDKDFNNEADTPDNFQSRRPNTSFCFLDIRSPGLGDTAMYLCATSLTGTQETQYFGPGTRLLVL.

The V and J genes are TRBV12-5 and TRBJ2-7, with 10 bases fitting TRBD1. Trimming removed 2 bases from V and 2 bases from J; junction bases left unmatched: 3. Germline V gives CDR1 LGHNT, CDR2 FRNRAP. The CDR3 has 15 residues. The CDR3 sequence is CASGLQGQGPYEQYF. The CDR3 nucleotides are TGTGCTAGTGGTTTGCAGGGACAGGGGCCCTACGAGCAGTACTTC.

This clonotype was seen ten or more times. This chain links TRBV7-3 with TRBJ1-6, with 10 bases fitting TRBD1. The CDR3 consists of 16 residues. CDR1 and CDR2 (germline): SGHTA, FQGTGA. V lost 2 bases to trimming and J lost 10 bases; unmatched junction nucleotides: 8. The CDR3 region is CASSLVSGTGESPLHF. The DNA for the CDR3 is TGTGCCAGCAGCTTAGTGTCTGGGACAGGGGAATCACCCCTCCACTTT.

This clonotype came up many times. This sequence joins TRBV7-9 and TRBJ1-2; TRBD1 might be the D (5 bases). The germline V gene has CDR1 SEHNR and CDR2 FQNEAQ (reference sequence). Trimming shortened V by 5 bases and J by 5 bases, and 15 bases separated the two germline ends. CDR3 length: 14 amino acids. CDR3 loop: CASSDGTVTYGYTF. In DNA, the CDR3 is TGTGCCAGCAGCGACGGGACGGTGACTTATGGCTACACCTTC.

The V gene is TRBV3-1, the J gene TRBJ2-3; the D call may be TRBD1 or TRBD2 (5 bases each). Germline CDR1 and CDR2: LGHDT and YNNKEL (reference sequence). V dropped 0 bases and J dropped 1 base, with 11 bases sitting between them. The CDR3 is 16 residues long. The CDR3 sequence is CASSQDFQGRTDTQYF. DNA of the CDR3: TGTGCCAGCAGCCAAGATTTCCAGGGACGCACAGATACGCAGTATTTT.

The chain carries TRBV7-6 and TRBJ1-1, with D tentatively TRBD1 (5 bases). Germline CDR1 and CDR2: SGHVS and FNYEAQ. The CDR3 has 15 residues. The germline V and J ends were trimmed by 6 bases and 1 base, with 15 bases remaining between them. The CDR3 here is CASSYPRVGNTEAFF. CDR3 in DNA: TGTGCCAGCAGTTATCCCAGGGTGGGGAACACTGAAGCTTTCTTT. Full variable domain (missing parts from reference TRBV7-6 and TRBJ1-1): GAGVSQSPRYKVTKRGQDVALRCDPISGHVSLYWYRQALGQGPEFLTYFNYEAQQDKSGLPNDRFSAERPEGSISTLTIQRTEQRDSAMYRCASSYPRVGNTEAFFGQGTRLTVV.